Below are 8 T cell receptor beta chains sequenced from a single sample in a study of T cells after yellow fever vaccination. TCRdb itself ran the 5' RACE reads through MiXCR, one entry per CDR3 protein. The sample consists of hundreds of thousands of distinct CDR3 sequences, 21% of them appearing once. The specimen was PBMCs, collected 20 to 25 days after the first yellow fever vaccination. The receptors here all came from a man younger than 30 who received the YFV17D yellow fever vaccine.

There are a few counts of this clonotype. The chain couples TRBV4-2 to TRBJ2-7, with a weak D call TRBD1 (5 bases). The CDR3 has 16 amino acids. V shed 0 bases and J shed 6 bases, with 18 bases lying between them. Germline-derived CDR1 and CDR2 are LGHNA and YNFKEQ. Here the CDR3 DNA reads TGTGCCAGCAGCCAAGATCGGAATCCCAGGGCCTCCGAGCAGTACTTC. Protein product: CASSQDRNPRASEQYF.

The CDR3, as DNA: TGTGCCAGCAGCCAAGAATTCTCCAGGGCGGGAGGTAGGGCTTTCTTT. Translating gives CASSQEFSRAGGRAFF. The rearrangement links TRBV4-2 to TRBJ1-1; perhaps TRBD1 as D (5 bases). Trimming removed 0 bases at V and 11 bases at J, with 22 bases between. The CDR3 is made up of 16 amino acids. Germline CDR1 is LGHNA and CDR2 is YNFKEQ.

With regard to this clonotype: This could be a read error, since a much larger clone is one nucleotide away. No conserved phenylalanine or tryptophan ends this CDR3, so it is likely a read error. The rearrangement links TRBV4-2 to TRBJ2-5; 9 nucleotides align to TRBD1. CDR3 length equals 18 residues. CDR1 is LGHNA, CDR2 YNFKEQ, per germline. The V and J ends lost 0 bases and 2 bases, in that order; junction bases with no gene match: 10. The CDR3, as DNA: TGTGCCAGCAGCCAAGAGGCATCGGGACAGGGATTACAAGAGACCCAGTACCTC. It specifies CASSQEASGQGLQETQYL.

As DNA, the CDR3 is TGTGCCAGCAGCCAAGAGTTAGGGGGGACAGCTGAAGCTTTCTTT. Translating gives CASSQELGGTAEAFF. This chain uses TRBV14 with TRBJ1-1, with 7 bases lining up with TRBD1. With V trimmed by 0 bases and J by 6 bases, 7 bases remained unmatched. CDR1 and CDR2 from the germline V gene are SGHDN and FVKESK. The CDR3 runs to 15 residues.

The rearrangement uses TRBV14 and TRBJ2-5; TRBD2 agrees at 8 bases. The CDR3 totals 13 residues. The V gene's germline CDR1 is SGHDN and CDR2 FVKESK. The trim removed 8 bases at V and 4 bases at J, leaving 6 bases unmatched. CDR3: CASQTSARETQYF. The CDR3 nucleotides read TGTGCCAGCCAGACTAGCGCGAGAGAGACCCAGTACTTC.

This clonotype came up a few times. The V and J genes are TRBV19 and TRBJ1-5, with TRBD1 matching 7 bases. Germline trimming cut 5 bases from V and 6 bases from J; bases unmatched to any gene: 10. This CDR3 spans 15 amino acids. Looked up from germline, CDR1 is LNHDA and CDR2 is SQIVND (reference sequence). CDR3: CASSLFGTAVQPQHF. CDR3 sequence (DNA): TGTGCCAGTAGTCTGTTTGGGACAGCGGTTCAGCCCCAGCATTTT.

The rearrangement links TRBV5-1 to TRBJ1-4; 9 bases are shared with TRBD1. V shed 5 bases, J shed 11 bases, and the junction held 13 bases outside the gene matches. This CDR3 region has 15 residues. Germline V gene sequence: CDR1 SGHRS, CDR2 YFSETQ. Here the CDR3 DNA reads TGCGCCAGCAGTCCTGACAGGGGGAAGTTAAGGAAACTGTTTTTT. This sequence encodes CASSPDRGKLRKLFF.

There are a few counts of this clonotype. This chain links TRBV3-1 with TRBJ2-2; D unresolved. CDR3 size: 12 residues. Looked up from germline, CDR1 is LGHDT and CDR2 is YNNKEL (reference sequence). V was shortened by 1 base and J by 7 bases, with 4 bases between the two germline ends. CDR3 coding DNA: TGTGCCAGCAGCCAAGTGGTCGGGGAGCTGTTTTTT. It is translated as CASSQVVGELFF. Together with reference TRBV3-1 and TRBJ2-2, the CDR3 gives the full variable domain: DTAVSQTPKYLVTQMGNDKSIKCEQNLGHDTMYWYKQDSKKFLKIMFSYNNKELIINETVPNRFSPKSPDKAHLNLHINSLELGDSAVYFCASSQVVGELFFGEGSRLTVL.